What follows describes a single TCR beta chain. Its specificity is not known. Trimming took 4 bases from V and 3 from J; bases not matched to a gene: 13. Germline CDR1 LGHDT, CDR2 YNNKEL (reference sequence). There are 18 residues in the CDR3. These data originate in a study of identical twins. Study-wide points: Clonotypes of the beta chain that were abundant in cord blood carried fewer insertions (memory repertoires showed none). Twins' excess sharing was less marked for out-of-frame beta sequences.

TCRdb reprocessed the 5' RACE reads via MiXCR and lists one record per CDR3 protein. The sample includes about 1.7 million distinct CDR3 sequences, about 32% of them seen just once. The source material was cord blood. This receptor was identified in a newborn girl in good health. The chain couples TRBV3-1 to TRBJ2-1; TRBD2 aligns across 9 bases. As DNA, the CDR3 is TGTGCCAGCAGCCCCGGACTAGCGCGCAGTCGGGTCTACAATGAGCAGTTCTTC. It is translated as CASSPGLARSRVYNEQFF.